This TCR beta chain was identified during a study of tissue T cells after allogeneic stem cell transplantation. Whole-study findings and limits: Within patients, tissue anatomy strongly shaped TCR repertoire composition. Which tissue TCRs were alloreactive or antigen-specific was not determined. Some clones might be persisting host cells.

The CDR3 contains 15 residues. Germline loops: CDR1 MNHNS, CDR2 SASEGT. The V end lost 3 bases, the J end lost 4 bases, and 14 bases lay between the germline ends. Notes on this clone: Its matching antigen is unknown.

TCRbeta CDR3 was sequenced at survey depth with template counts. The table came from immunoSEQ multiplex PCR; TCRdb's copy has only in-frame clones and leaves some out. The data contain 9,500 to 15,000 clones, about 73% of them singletons. The clonotype comes from a woman aged 18-49 years with breast cancer. The V gene is TRBV6-1, the J gene TRBJ2-3, with D perhaps TRBD1 (6 bases). The sequences come from tissue from the right colon, collected at autopsy. This chain's CDR3 is CASSDRQGIADTQYF. The CDR3 DNA follows: TGTGCCAGCAGTGACCGTCAGGGGATTGCAGATACGCAGTATTTT.